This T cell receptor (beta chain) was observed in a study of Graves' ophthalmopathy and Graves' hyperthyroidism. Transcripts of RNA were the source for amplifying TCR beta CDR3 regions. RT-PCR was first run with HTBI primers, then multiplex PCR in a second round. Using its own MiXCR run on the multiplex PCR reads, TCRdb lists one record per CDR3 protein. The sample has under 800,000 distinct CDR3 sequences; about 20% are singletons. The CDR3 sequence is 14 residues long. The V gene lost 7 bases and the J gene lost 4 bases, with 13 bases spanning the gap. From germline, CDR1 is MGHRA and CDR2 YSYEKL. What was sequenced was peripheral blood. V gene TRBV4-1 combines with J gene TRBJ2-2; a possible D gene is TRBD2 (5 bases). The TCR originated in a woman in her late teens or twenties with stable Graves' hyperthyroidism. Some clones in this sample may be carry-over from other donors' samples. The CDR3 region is CASNGGLVTGELFF. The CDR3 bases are TGCGCCAGCAACGGAGGTTTGGTCACCGGGGAGCTGTTTTTT.